The rows below give T cell receptor beta chains drawn from one sample of a study of Graves' ophthalmopathy and Graves' hyperthyroidism. TCRdb redid the calling of the multiplex PCR reads with MiXCR, one entry per CDR3 protein. The repertoire consists of some 160,000 distinct CDR3 sequences, with 39% occurring once and the leading ten covering about 8.2%. Source material: peripheral blood. The receptors were sampled from a young man with Graves' ophthalmopathy. CDR3s leave out the opening cysteine and the closing phenylalanine or tryptophan.

V,J,CDR3
TRBV11-2,TRBJ2-5,ASSLVLGLAQTQY
TRBV6-1,TRBJ1-1,ASLTTWGADTEAF
TRBV2,TRBJ2-5,ASSEQSGGQETQY
TRBV6-1,TRBJ1-1,ASITGLYTEAF
TRBV2,TRBJ1-1,ASRTGVVTEAF
TRBV12-3/TRBV12-4,TRBJ2-4,ASSSEYYRGSIAKNIQY
TRBV3-1,TRBJ2-5,ASSQGWRQETQY
TRBV20-1,TRBJ1-5,SARGSSNQPQH
TRBV4-3,TRBJ2-7,ASSQERWYEQY
TRBV7-3,TRBJ2-7,ASSWTGGPSYEQY
TRBV7-9,TRBJ2-7,ASSPRLDYEQY
TRBV7-2,TRBJ2-5,ASQKRQGARETQY
TRBV12-3/TRBV12-4,TRBJ2-2,ASSFSGRTGELF
TRBV6-5,TRBJ2-7,ASRGTSGSNEQY
TRBV6-2/TRBV6-3,TRBJ1-1,ASSYRQGVSAF
TRBV6-5,TRBJ2-5,ASSYVSSGQETQY